This T cell receptor beta chain stems from a study of beta chain features in type 1 diabetes. Study-wide findings and caveats: The naive, central memory and Treg TCRB repertoires showed an apparent similarity that was greater among patients than among healthy donors.

Expressed TCRB transcripts were sequenced because the isolated RNA had all been reverse transcribed beforehand. Clones were sequenced by immunoSEQ multiplex PCR, and TCRdb holds only the in-frame ones, with some missing. The sample contains under 20,000 clones, less than 60% of which appear only once. This clone was observed a few times. The antigen is not known. Sorting of CD4+ naive, central memory, regulatory and stem cell-like memory cells was performed via CD45RO/CCR7/CD25/CD127/CD95/CD27. Each sorted population was over 95% pure. This CDR3 has 18 amino acids. Trimming cost V 1 base and J 2 bases; bases outside gene matches: 10. Germline V gene data show CDR1 as SEHNR and CDR2 as FQNEAQ (reference sequence).

The specimen sequenced was stem cell memory CD4+ T cells from blood. The J gene is TRBJ2-1, the V gene TRBV7-9, with 8 nucleotides matching TRBD2. This clonotype originated in a woman younger than 35 in good health. CDR3 residues: CASSLGALRGLAYNEQFF. The CDR3 DNA reads TGTGCCAGCAGCTTAGGTGCACTAAGGGGACTAGCCTACAATGAGCAGTTCTTC.